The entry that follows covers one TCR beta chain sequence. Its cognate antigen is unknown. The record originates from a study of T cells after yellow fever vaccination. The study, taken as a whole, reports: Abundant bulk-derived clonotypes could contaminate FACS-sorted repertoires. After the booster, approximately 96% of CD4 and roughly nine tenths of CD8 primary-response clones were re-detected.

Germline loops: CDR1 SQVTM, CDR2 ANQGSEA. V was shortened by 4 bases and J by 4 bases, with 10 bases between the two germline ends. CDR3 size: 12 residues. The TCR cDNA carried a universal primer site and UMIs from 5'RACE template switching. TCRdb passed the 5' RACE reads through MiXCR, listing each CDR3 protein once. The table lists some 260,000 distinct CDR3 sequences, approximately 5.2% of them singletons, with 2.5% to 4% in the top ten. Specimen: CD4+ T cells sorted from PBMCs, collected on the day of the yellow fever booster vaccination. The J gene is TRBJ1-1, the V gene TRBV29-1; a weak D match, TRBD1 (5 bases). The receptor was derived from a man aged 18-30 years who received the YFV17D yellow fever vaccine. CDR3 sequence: CSVAGEVTEAFF. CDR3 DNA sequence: TGCAGCGTTGCGGGGGAGGTCACTGAAGCTTTCTTT.